This T cell receptor (beta chain) originates from a study of T cell responses to AZD1222 COVID-19 vaccine. The V and J ends lost 2 bases and 4 bases, in that order; junction bases with no gene match: 5. The CDR3 extends over 15 amino acids. CDR1 and CDR2 from the germline V gene are LGHNA and YNFKEQ. Study-level points and caveats: Donors were mostly white British, more females; clonal diversity possibly underestimated. Recipients of AZD1222 seropositive at baseline numbered only 6 or 7.

Assay: immunoSEQ multiplex PCR; the TCRdb copy retains only in-frame clones and omits some. The sample contains 250,000 or so clones, approximately 93% of which appear only once. This clone came up once. Its antigen remains unidentified. This rearrangement joins TRBV4-2 to TRBJ2-1, with 7 bases lining up with TRBD2. The specimen comprised peripheral blood, sampled on day 0 of AZD1222 vaccination. This clonotype was sampled from an adult in good health. The CDR3 spells CASSQQRGVYNEQFF. CDR3 coding DNA: TGTGCCAGCAGCCAACAGCGGGGAGTGTACAATGAGCAGTTCTTC.